This T cell receptor (beta chain) emerged from a study of blood T cell repertoires in COVID-19. This clone occurred once. Original data processing: Estimation of nucleated cell counts was performed using reference gene primer amplification. The method was immunoSEQ multiplex PCR; TCRdb's version includes in-frame clones alone and lacks a portion of them. V and J calls and clone size are given by that table; D and trimming were obtained from the DNA. The table records under 300,000 clones, around 89% of them present only once. Seattle enrolled patients during active infection and tracked them longitudinally. Trimming pared 6 bases from V and 4 bases from J, leaving 19 bases between. The CDR3 is 15 residues long. CDR1 LNHNV and CDR2 YYDKDF come from the germline V gene (reference sequence).

The TCR originated in a woman in her sixties with COVID-19, enrolled during active disease. Sequenced input: peripheral blood. The chain recombines TRBV15 with TRBJ2-7, with D possibly matching TRBD2 (6 bases). This CDR3 is CATSPMGRYGYEQYF. In DNA form, the CDR3 reads TGTGCCACCAGTCCCATGGGGAGGTATGGGTACGAGCAGTACTTC.